The text below deals with one T cell receptor (beta chain). Its matching antigen is unknown. The data belong to a study of T cell repertoires in cytomegalovirus infection. Background on the study: The public TCR beta signatures pointed to both CMV infection and matching HLA type.

One entry per CDR3 protein results from TCRdb running MiXCR on the reads. This table has around 450,000 distinct CDR3 sequences, about a third appearing once. Study conclusions and caveats: Dominating the ex vivo response were TCR beta clonotypes that were CMV-specific and HLA-C-restricted.

Germline-derived CDR1 and CDR2 are MDHEN and SYDVKM. V was pared by 3 bases and J by 7 bases, with 9 bases between. CDR3 length equals 13 residues. J is TRBJ2-2 and V is TRBV28; D gene unclear. Sequenced input: PBMCs. The clonotype originates from a human donor in good health (CMV status not recorded). Some clones in this sample may be carry-over from other donors' samples. The CDR3, as DNA: TGTGCCAGCAGTTTGTCGGGTAACGGGGAGCTGTTTTTT. Protein product: CASSLSGNGELFF.